This TCR beta chain was retrieved from a study of blood T cell repertoires in COVID-19. Study context: There were acute and convalescent COVID-19 samples, and they came from the United States, Italy and Spain.

Sequenced by immunoSEQ multiplex PCR; TCRdb stores in-frame clones only, minus some. The table has under 250,000 clones, around 82% seen once. The ends were cut back, 1 base at V and 2 bases at J, with 13 bases in the middle. In germline, CDR1 is SGHRS, CDR2 YFSETQ. The CDR3 consists of 16 residues. The receptor was isolated from a woman of 80 years or more with acute or convalescent COVID-19. The material sequenced was peripheral blood. This sequence joins TRBV5-1 and TRBJ2-1; perhaps TRBD1 as D (5 bases). CDR3 loop: CASSLSTGPPYNEQFF. In DNA, the CDR3 is TGCGCCAGCAGCTTGAGTACAGGCCCCCCCTACAATGAGCAGTTCTTC.